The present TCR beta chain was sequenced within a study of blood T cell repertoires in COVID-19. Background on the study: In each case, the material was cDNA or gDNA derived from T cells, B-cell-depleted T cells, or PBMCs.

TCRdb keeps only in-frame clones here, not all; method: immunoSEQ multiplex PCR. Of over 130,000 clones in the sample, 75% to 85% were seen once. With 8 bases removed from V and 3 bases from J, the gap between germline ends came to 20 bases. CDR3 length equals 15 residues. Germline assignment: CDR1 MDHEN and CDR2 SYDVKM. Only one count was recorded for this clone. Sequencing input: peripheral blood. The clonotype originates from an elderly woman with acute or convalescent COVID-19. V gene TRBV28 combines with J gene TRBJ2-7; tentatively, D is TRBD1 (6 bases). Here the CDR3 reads CASATTGSPNYEQYF. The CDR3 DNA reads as TGTGCCAGCGCGACAACAGGGTCCCCGAACTACGAGCAGTACTTC.